This T cell receptor (beta chain) was documented in a study of CD8 T cells in Susac syndrome. V was cut by 0 bases and J by 8 bases, with 13 bases left in between. The CDR3 sequence is 15 residues long. Germline V gene data show CDR1 as LGHDT and CDR2 as YNNKEL (reference sequence). Random hexamers primed reverse transcription of about 0.5 to 1 ug RNA. TCRdb itself ran the immunoSEQ multiplex PCR reads through MiXCR, one entry per CDR3 protein. The data contain 160,000 or so distinct CDR3 sequences, roughly 95% of them singletons. The clonotype was recovered from a human donor with multiple sclerosis. The chain is built from TRBV3-1 and TRBJ1-4, with D perhaps TRBD1 (6 bases). Sequencing was carried out using CD8+ T cells from PBMCs. CDR3 bases: TGTGCCAGCAGCCAAGATCGGGGGCTCAACGAAAAACTGTTTTTT. It yields the protein CASSQDRGLNEKLFF.